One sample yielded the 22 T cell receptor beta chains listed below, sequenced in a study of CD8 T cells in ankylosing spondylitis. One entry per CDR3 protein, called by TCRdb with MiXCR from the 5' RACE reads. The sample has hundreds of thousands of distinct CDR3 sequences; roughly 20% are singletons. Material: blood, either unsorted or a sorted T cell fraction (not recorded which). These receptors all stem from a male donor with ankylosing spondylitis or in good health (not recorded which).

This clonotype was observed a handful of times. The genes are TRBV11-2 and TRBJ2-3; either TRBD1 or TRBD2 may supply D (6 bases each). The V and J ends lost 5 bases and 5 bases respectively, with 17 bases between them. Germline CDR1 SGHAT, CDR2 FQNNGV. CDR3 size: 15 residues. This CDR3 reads CASSHPLGGGDTQYF. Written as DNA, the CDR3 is TGTGCCAGCAGCCACCCGTTAGGGGGAGGAGATACGCAGTATTTT.

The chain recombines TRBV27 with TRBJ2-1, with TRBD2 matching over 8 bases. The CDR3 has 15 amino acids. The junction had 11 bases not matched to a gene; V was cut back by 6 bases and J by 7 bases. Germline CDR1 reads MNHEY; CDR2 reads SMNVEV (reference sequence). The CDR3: CASRAQRGGQNEQFF. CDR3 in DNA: TGTGCCAGCAGGGCACAACGGGGGGGCCAGAATGAGCAGTTCTTC.

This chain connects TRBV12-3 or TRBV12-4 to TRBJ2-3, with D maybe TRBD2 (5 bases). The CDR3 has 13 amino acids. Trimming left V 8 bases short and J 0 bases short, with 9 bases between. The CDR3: CASQLVSTDTQYF. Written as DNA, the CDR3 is TGTGCCAGCCAACTAGTTAGCACAGATACGCAGTATTTT.

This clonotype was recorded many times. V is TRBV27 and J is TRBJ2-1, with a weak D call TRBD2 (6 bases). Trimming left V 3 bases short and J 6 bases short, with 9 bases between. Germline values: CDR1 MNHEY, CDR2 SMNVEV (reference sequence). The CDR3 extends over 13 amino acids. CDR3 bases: TGTGCCAGCAGTTTCGTAGCGGCCAATGAGCAGTTCTTC. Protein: CASSFVAANEQFF.

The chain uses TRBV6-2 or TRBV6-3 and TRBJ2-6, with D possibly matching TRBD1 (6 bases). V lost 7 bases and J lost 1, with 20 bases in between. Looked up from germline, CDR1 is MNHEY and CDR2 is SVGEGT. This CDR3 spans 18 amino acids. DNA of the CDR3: TGTGCCAGCACCCCTCCCCGACAGGACCGATCTGGGGCCAACGTCCTGACTTTC. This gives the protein CASTPPRQDRSGANVLTF.

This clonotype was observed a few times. CDR3 nucleotide sequence: TGTGCCAGCAGCGTTGGGACTAGCGGGGGGGCCTTTCAAGAGACCCAGTACTTC. Protein sequence: CASSVGTSGGAFQETQYF. The rearrangement uses TRBV9 and TRBJ2-5; 16 bases align to TRBD2. The CDR3 totals 18 residues. Trimming took 2 bases from V and 2 from J; bases not matched to a gene: 6. Germline V gene lookup returns CDR1 SGDLS and CDR2 YYNGEE. The full variable domain, in which reference TRBV9 and TRBJ2-5 provide the parts outside the CDR3, is DSGVTQTPKHLITATGQRVTLRCSPRSGDLSVYWYQQSLDQGLQFLIQYYNGEERAKGNILERFSAQQFPDLHSELNLSSLELGDSALYFCASSVGTSGGAFQETQYFGPGTRLLVL.

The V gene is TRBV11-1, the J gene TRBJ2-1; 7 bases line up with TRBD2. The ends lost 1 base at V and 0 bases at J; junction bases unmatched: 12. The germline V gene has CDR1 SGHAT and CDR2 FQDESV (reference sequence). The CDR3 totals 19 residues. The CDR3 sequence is CASSLGIAGLMSSYNEQFF. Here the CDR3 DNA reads TGTGCCAGCAGCTTAGGAATAGCGGGCCTTATGAGCTCCTACAATGAGCAGTTCTTC. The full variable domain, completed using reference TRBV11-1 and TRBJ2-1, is EAEVAQSPRYKITEKSQAVAFWCDPISGHATLYWYRQILGQGPELLVQFQDESVVDDSQLPKDRFSAERLKGVDSTLKIQPAELGDSAMYLCASSLGIAGLMSSYNEQFFGPGTRLTVL.

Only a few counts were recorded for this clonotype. CDR3 sequence (DNA): TGTGCCAGCAGCTCTACAGAAAACATTCAGTACTTC. This encodes CASSSTENIQYF. The chain couples TRBV5-6 to TRBJ2-4; no reliable D call. This CDR3 spans 12 amino acids. Germline CDR1 and CDR2: SGHDT and YYEEEE. V was pared by 3 bases and J by 5 bases, with 6 bases between.

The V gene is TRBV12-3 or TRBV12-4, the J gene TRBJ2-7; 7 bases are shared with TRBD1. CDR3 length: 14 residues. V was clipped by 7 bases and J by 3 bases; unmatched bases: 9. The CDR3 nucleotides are TGTGCCAGCACCCCAGACAGGGAGATCTACGAGCAGTACTTC. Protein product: CASTPDREIYEQYF.

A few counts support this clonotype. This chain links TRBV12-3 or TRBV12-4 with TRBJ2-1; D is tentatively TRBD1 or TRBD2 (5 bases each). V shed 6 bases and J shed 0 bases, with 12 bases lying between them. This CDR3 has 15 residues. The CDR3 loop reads CASSRGALSYNEQFF. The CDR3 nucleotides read TGTGCCAGCAGCCGAGGGGCGCTCTCCTACAATGAGCAGTTCTTC.

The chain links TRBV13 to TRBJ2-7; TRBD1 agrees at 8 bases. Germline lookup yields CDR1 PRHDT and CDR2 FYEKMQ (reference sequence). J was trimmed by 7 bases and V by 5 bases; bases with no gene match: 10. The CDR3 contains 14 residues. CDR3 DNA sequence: TGTGCCAGCAGCCTAAGGGGACAGGTGGGTGAGCAGTACTTC. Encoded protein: CASSLRGQVGEQYF.

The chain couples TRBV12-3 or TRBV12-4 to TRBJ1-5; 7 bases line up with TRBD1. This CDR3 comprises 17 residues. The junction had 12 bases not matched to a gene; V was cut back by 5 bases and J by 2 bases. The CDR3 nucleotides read TGTGCCAGCAGTGCTCCGACAGGGCAAGTCGGCAATCAGCCCCAGCATTTT. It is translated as CASSAPTGQVGNQPQHF.

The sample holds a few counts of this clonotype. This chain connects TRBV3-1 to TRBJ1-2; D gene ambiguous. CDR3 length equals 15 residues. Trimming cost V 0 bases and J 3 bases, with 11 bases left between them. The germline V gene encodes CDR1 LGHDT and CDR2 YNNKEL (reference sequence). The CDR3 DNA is TGTGCCAGCAGCCAAGACCGAGGACCTGACTATGGCTACACCTTC. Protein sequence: CASSQDRGPDYGYTF.

The CDR3 loop reads CASRDWDLGTGELFF. The CDR3 coding sequence is TGTGCCAGCAGGGACTGGGACTTGGGCACCGGGGAGCTGTTTTTT. The J gene is TRBJ2-2, the V gene TRBV6-1; D is perhaps TRBD2 (6 bases). V lost 6 bases and J 4 bases, leaving 15 bases between the germline ends. This CDR3 region has 15 residues. Germline V gives CDR1 MNHNS, CDR2 SASEGT.

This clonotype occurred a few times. Here the CDR3 DNA reads TGTGCCAGCAGTGATCCGGAAGCCGGTGAGCAGTTCTTC. It encodes CASSDPEAGEQFF. The rearrangement joins TRBV2 to TRBJ2-1; D gene uncertain. The V end lost 3 bases, the J end lost 9 bases, and 12 bases lay between the germline ends. The CDR3 is made up of 13 amino acids. The germline V gene encodes CDR1 SNHLY and CDR2 FYNNEI.

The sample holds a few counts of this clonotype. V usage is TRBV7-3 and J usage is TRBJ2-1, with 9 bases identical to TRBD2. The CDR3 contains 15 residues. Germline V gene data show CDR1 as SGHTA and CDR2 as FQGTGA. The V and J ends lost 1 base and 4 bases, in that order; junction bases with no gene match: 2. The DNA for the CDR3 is TGTGCCAGCAGCTTAATTGCGGGGGGGTACAATGAGCAGTTCTTC. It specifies CASSLIAGGYNEQFF.

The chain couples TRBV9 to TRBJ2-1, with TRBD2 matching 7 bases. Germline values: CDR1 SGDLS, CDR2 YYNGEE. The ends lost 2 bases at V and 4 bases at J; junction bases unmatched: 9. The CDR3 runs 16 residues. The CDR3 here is CASSVGEASGYNEQFF. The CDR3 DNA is TGTGCCAGCAGCGTGGGGGAGGCTAGCGGTTACAATGAGCAGTTCTTC.

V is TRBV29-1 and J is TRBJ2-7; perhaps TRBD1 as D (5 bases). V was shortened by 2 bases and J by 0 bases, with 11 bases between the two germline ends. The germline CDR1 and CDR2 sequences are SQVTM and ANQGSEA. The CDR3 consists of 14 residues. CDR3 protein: CSVESRGASYEQYF. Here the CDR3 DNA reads TGCAGCGTTGAAAGTAGGGGTGCCTCCTACGAGCAGTACTTC.

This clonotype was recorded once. The CDR3 spells CASSRGGEAFF. The CDR3 DNA reads TGCGCCAGCAGCCGTGGAGGTGAAGCTTTCTTT. The J gene is TRBJ1-1, the V gene TRBV4-1; no clear D. V dropped 4 bases and J dropped 7 bases, with 7 bases sitting between them. This CDR3 has 11 amino acids. Per germline, CDR1 MGHRA and CDR2 YSYEKL.

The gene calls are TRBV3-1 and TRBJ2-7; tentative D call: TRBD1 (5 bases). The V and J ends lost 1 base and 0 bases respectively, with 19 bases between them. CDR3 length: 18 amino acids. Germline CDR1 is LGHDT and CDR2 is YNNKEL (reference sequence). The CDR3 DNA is TGTGCCAGCAGCCAAGTAAGTGAGTCGGTAGGGGACTCCTACGAGCAGTACTTC. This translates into CASSQVSESVGDSYEQYF.

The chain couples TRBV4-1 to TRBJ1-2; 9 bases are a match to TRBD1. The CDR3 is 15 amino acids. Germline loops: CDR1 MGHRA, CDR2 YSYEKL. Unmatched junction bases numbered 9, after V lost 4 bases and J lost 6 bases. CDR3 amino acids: CASSRLGTGIDGYTF. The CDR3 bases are TGCGCCAGCAGCCGCTTGGGGACAGGGATAGATGGCTACACCTTC.

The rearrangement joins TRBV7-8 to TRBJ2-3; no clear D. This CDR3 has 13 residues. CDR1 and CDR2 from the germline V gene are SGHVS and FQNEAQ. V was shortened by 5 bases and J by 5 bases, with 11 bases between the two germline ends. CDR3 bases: TGTGCCAGCAGCCCGAGCGCAAGAGATACGCAGTATTTT. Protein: CASSPSARDTQYF.